Below, 11 T cell receptor beta chains from the same sample are listed, as sequenced in a study of blood T cells in healthy people across ages. A second PCR, run for about 6 to 11 cycles, used a sample-barcoded 5' primer plus a J-beta primer mix. TCRdb analysed the 5' RACE reads with MiXCR anew, one entry per CDR3 protein. The sample gives around 650,000 distinct CDR3 sequences, 35% to 50% of which show up once; approximately 29% is in the top ten. The specimen was blood. These receptors all stem from a man older than 75 in good health.

V is TRBV9 and J is TRBJ2-1; TRBD2 matches 15 bases. The CDR3 covers 15 residues. Per germline, CDR1 SGDLS and CDR2 YYNGEE. The trim removed 3 bases at V and 10 bases at J, leaving 5 bases unmatched. Here the CDR3 DNA reads TGTGCCAGCAGCGCAGGACTAGCGGGGGGGCGCGAGCAGTTCTTC. This gives the protein CASSAGLAGGREQFF.

The chain is built from TRBV9 and TRBJ2-1, with 11 bases lining up with TRBD2. This CDR3 contains 15 residues. J gave up 9 bases and V 4 bases, and 9 bases lay outside the gene matches. Germline V gene data show CDR1 as SGDLS and CDR2 as YYNGEE. The chain's CDR3 is CASSPELAGGGEQFF. CDR3 sequence (DNA): TGTGCCAGCAGCCCCGAGCTAGCGGGGGGCGGTGAGCAGTTCTTC.

Many counts were recorded for this clonotype. V and J are TRBV9 and TRBJ2-2, with TRBD1 matching over 10 bases. The CDR3 loop spans 17 amino acids. The J segment lost 2 bases and the V segment lost 4 bases, leaving 8 bases of the junction unmatched. CDR1 is SGDLS and CDR2 is YYNGEE in the germline V gene. The CDR3 bases are TGTGCCAGCAGCCTCACGACAGGGGGCCTAAACACCGGGGAGCTGTTTTTT. Residues: CASSLTTGGLNTGELFF.

In this sample, this clonotype turned up a few times. The chain links TRBV6-6 to TRBJ1-1; TRBD1 is a possible D gene (6 bases). There are 11 residues in the CDR3. CDR1 is MNHNY and CDR2 is SVGAGI in the germline V gene (reference sequence). Trimming removed 6 bases from V and 11 bases from J, with 13 bases in between. Written as DNA, the CDR3 is TGTGCCAGCAGAGGGGACAACATGGCTTTCTTT. This translates into CASRGDNMAFF.

This clonotype was recorded many times. The chain uses TRBV20-1 and TRBJ2-6; D is uncertain. The CDR3 loop spans 14 amino acids. Germline V gene sequence: CDR1 DFQATT, CDR2 SNEGSKA (reference sequence). V was pared by 3 bases and J by 0 bases, with 6 bases between. CDR3 in DNA: TGCAGTGCTAGTGGGGACTCTGGGGCCAACGTCCTGACTTTC. Translating it yields CSASGDSGANVLTF.

The chain links TRBV2 to TRBJ2-1; 8 bases are a match to TRBD2. The junction had 7 bases not matched to a gene; V was cut back by 4 bases and J by 8 bases. This CDR3 region has 14 residues. The germline V gene has CDR1 SNHLY and CDR2 FYNNEI. The DNA of the CDR3 is TGTGCCAGCAGTGCCGGGACTAGTCTCGATGAGCAGTTCTTC. Translated: CASSAGTSLDEQFF.

The chain links TRBV20-1 to TRBJ2-7; D might be TRBD1 or TRBD2, each matching 6 bases. CDR1 and CDR2 from the germline V gene are DFQATT and SNEGSKA (reference sequence). V lost 4 bases and J 2 bases, leaving 15 bases between the germline ends. There are 14 residues in the CDR3. Here the CDR3 reads CSATLTGRTYEQYF. The CDR3 nucleotides are TGCAGTGCTACCCTAACAGGGAGGACCTACGAGCAGTACTTC.

This sequence joins TRBV20-1 and TRBJ2-1, with 9 nucleotides matching TRBD2. V lost 3 bases to trimming and J lost 4 bases; unmatched junction nucleotides: 10. Per the germline V gene, CDR1 is DFQATT and CDR2 is SNEGSKA (reference sequence). The CDR3 is 16 amino acids. The DNA of the CDR3 is TGCAGTGCTAGTTCGTTCCTAGCGGGACTATACAATGAGCAGTTCTTC. Translation: CSASSFLAGLYNEQFF.

The count of this clonotype is one. The chain carries TRBV5-1 and TRBJ2-1; 13 bases agree with TRBD2. The ends lost 4 bases at V and 5 bases at J; junction bases unmatched: 6. Germline CDR1 SGHRS, CDR2 YFSETQ. CDR3 length: 16 residues. DNA of the CDR3: TGCGCCAGCAGCGGCGGACTAGCGGGAGTTAACAATGAGCAGTTCTTC. Its protein product is CASSGGLAGVNNEQFF. Drawing the rest from reference TRBV5-1 and TRBJ2-1, the complete variable domain is KAGVTQTPRYLIKTRGQQVTLSCSPISGHRSVSWYQQTPGQGLQFLFEYFSETQRNKGNFPGRFSGRQFSNSRSEMNVSTLELGDSALYLCASSGGLAGVNNEQFFGPGTRLTVL.

V gene TRBV12-3 or TRBV12-4 combines with J gene TRBJ2-7; 7 bases agree with TRBD2. V shed 9 bases and J 11 bases; nucleotides not matched to a gene: 16. The CDR3 covers 13 residues. The CDR3: CASRPGTTGTKYF. The CDR3 DNA sequence: TGTGCCAGTAGACCCGGGACTACCGGTACCAAGTACTTC.

The chain carries TRBV6-5 and TRBJ1-1; D might be TRBD1 (5 bases). The CDR3 covers 15 residues. Germline-derived CDR1 and CDR2 are MNHEY and SVGAGI. Trimming removed 6 bases from V and 1 base from J, with 15 bases in between. The DNA of the CDR3 is TGTGCCAGCAGCCAATGGCAGGGAGGGAACACTGAAGCTTTCTTT. Encoded protein: CASSQWQGGNTEAFF.